The next 27 T cell receptor beta chains were all read from a single sample in a study of cytomegalovirus exposure and HLA in healthy donors. 60 Vbeta and 13 Jbeta primers were used in PCR. TCRdb keeps only in-frame clones here, not all; method: immunoSEQ multiplex PCR. The table records over 120,000 clones, around 86% of them present only once. Sequencing was done on a sample of PBMCs. The receptors here all came from a woman aged 25-40 years in good health and CMV-seronegative.

The genes are TRBV6-1 and TRBJ2-3, with a tentative D call TRBD1 (5 bases). The germline CDR1 and CDR2 sequences are MNHNS and SASEGT. CDR3 size: 12 residues. V dropped 4 bases and J dropped 6 bases, with 8 bases sitting between them. This chain's CDR3 is CASSARVDTQYF. The CDR3 DNA reads as TGTGCCAGCAGTGCCAGGGTTGATACGCAGTATTTT.

The chain links TRBV27 to TRBJ2-3, with TRBD2 matching 7 bases. Per the germline V gene, CDR1 is MNHEY and CDR2 is SMNVEV (reference sequence). V was clipped by 6 bases and J by 1 base; unmatched bases: 13. The CDR3 has 17 residues. The CDR3 DNA reads as TGTGCCAGCAGCCGATCCCGCGGGAGCCCCCGCACAGATACGCAGTATTTT. It codes for CASSRSRGSPRTDTQYF.

The gene calls are TRBV11-2 and TRBJ2-1; 7 bases fit TRBD2. The CDR3 covers 18 residues. Germline values: CDR1 SGHAT, CDR2 FQNNGV. The V segment lost 2 bases and the J segment 5 bases; nucleotides outside the gene matches: 15. This CDR3 is CASSLYGTTVGRNNEQFF. DNA for the CDR3: TGTGCCAGCAGCTTATACGGGACTACGGTGGGACGGAACAATGAGCAGTTCTTC.

The CDR3 nucleotides are TGTGCCAGCAGTTTCCCAGGGGGCCAAGGACAGCCCCAGCATTTT. The encoded protein is CASSFPGGQGQPQHF. This chain links TRBV28 with TRBJ1-5; 8 nucleotides match TRBD1. The length of the CDR3 is 15 residues. J lost 7 bases, V lost 3 bases, and 8 bases had no gene match. Germline V lookup: CDR1 MDHEN, CDR2 SYDVKM.

This clone was observed a handful of times. The rearrangement joins TRBV2 to TRBJ2-1; TRBD2 matches 7 bases. Per the germline V gene, CDR1 is SNHLY and CDR2 is FYNNEI. There are 15 residues in the CDR3. V gave up 2 bases and J gave up 9 bases; unmatched junction bases: 10. The DNA for the CDR3 is TGTGCCAGCAGTGAATTGGGGAGGGGTGCTGGTGAGCAGTTCTTC. Its translation is CASSELGRGAGEQFF.

Details on this clone: The germline gene is not matched at one end of the junction; a read error may be the cause. The chain has TRBV5-1 and TRBJ2-6, with TRBD1 matching over 10 bases. CDR1 and CDR2 (germline): SGHRS, YFSETQ. There are 18 residues in the CDR3. CDR3 nucleotide sequence: TGCGCCAGCAGCCATTCCGGGACAGGGGTGACTGGGGCCAACGTCCTGGCTTTC. Encoded protein: CASSHSGTGVTGANVLAF.

The chain couples TRBV27 to TRBJ2-1; 15 positions agree with TRBD2. Trimming took 8 bases from V and 12 from J; bases not matched to a gene: 5. Per germline, CDR1 MNHEY and CDR2 SMNVEV (reference sequence). The CDR3 contains 13 residues. For the CDR3, the DNA is TGTGCCAGCGCCGAGGGACTAGCGGGAGGGCAGTTCTTC. The encoded protein is CASAEGLAGGQFF.

The chain employs TRBV5-1 and TRBJ2-7; 10 nucleotides match TRBD1. With 1 base clipped from V and 4 bases from J, the junction kept 5 bases outside the gene matches. The CDR3 contains 15 residues. Germline V lookup: CDR1 SGHRS, CDR2 YFSETQ. The CDR3 DNA is TGCGCCAGCAGCTTGTCGGGACAGGGGCTGTACGAGCAGTACTTC. Its protein is CASSLSGQGLYEQYF.

The V and J genes are TRBV18 and TRBJ1-1, with 8 nucleotides matching TRBD1. The CDR3 contains 15 residues. Germline loops: CDR1 KGHSH, CDR2 LQKENI. J gave up 3 bases and V 3 bases, and 6 bases lay outside the gene matches. DNA of the CDR3: TGTGCCAGCTCACCCAGGGGGCTGGAGGACACTGAAGCTTTCTTT. Translating gives CASSPRGLEDTEAFF.

The chain couples TRBV5-1 to TRBJ2-7, with 7 bases identical to TRBD1. V lost 5 bases, J lost 3 bases, and 2 bases stayed unmatched. Germline V gene data show CDR1 as SGHRS and CDR2 as YFSETQ. CDR3 length equals 12 residues. DNA for the CDR3: TGCGCCAGCAGGAACAGGGGCTACGAGCAGTACTTC. This gives the protein CASRNRGYEQYF.

This clone came up once. The chain combines TRBV5-1 with TRBJ1-1, with D hard to call. V was pared by 2 bases and J by 3 bases, with 11 bases between. This CDR3 has 14 residues. From germline, CDR1 is SGHRS and CDR2 YFSETQ. The CDR3 nucleotides read TGCGCCAGCAGCTTTTCCAGTGTGGACACTGAAGCTTTCTTT. This translates into CASSFSSVDTEAFF.

This chain uses TRBV18 with TRBJ2-7; tentative D call: TRBD1 (5 bases). V shed 1 base and J shed 0 bases, with 10 bases lying between them. The germline CDR1 and CDR2 sequences are KGHSH and LQKENI. The CDR3 is 15 amino acids. The CDR3: CASSPLAGHSYEQYF. The CDR3 DNA sequence: TGTGCCAGCTCACCACTTGCAGGGCACTCCTACGAGCAGTACTTC.

The chain carries TRBV7-6 and TRBJ1-3, with TRBD1 as a possible D gene (5 bases). This CDR3 contains 17 residues. CDR1 SGHVS and CDR2 FNYEAQ come from the germline V gene. Trimming took 4 bases from V and 0 from J, leaving 16 bases between them. CDR3 in amino acids: CASSSLGRVFSGNTIYF. The CDR3 nucleotides read TGTGCCAGCAGCTCACTCGGCAGGGTCTTCTCTGGAAACACCATATATTTT.

The chain carries TRBV2 and TRBJ2-3; 12 bases align to TRBD2. CDR1 is SNHLY and CDR2 is FYNNEI in the germline V gene. The CDR3 runs to 16 residues. V lost 6 bases and J lost 2; bases outside the gene matches: 6. The CDR3: CASSLLAGGFTDTQYF. CDR3 bases: TGTGCCAGCAGCCTCCTAGCGGGGGGGTTCACAGATACGCAGTATTTT.

The chain is built from TRBV30 and TRBJ2-2; perhaps TRBD1 as D (5 bases). The V gene's germline CDR1 is GTSNPN and CDR2 SVGIG (reference sequence). The CDR3 totals 15 residues. The germline V and J ends were trimmed by 3 bases and 0 bases, with 11 bases remaining between them. The CDR3 nucleotides read TGTGCCTGGAGACTCGGCAGGGCGAACACCGGGGAGCTGTTTTTT. Translating it yields CAWRLGRANTGELFF.

The chain combines TRBV7-6 with TRBJ1-4; tentatively, D is TRBD1 (6 bases). Trimming removed 5 bases from V and 2 bases from J, with 18 bases in between. Germline V gives CDR1 SGHVS, CDR2 FNYEAQ. CDR3 size: 17 residues. This chain's CDR3 is CASSPFGGRATNEKLFF. The CDR3 nucleotides read TGTGCCAGCAGCCCATTCGGGGGGCGTGCGACTAATGAAAAACTGTTTTTT.

The gene calls are TRBV10-2 and TRBJ1-2; D might be TRBD1 (6 bases). V dropped 4 bases and J dropped 2 bases, with 8 bases sitting between them. There are 13 residues in the CDR3. Germline V lookup: CDR1 WSHSY, CDR2 SAAADI. The CDR3 is CASSGGQNYGYTF. CDR3 DNA: TGCGCCAGCAGTGGCGGACAGAACTATGGCTACACCTTC.

The J gene is TRBJ2-7, the V gene TRBV2; 8 bases map to TRBD1. The CDR3 is 17 amino acids. Per the germline V gene, CDR1 is SNHLY and CDR2 is FYNNEI. Trimming removed 3 bases from V and 0 bases from J; junction bases left unmatched: 10. The CDR3 bases are TGTGCCAGCAGTGACGGACAGGGTATCGGGAGCTCCTACGAGCAGTACTTC. This sequence encodes CASSDGQGIGSSYEQYF.

Here the CDR3 DNA reads TGTGCCAGTAGTCCCCCGGTGGGGTTACAGGGGGACTACGAGCAGTACTTC. Encoded protein: CASSPPVGLQGDYEQYF. This chain links TRBV19 with TRBJ2-7; 8 nucleotides line up with TRBD1. J lost 3 bases, V lost 5 bases, and 15 bases had no gene match. The CDR3 is 17 amino acids. CDR1 LNHDA and CDR2 SQIVND come from the germline V gene (reference sequence).

The chain couples TRBV14 to TRBJ2-5; TRBD2 matches 8 bases. V lost 4 bases and J lost 3; bases outside the gene matches: 1. The CDR3 totals 13 residues. From germline, CDR1 is SGHDN and CDR2 FVKESK. CDR3 protein: CASSLLAEETQYF. CDR3 DNA: TGTGCCAGCAGCCTACTAGCGGAAGAGACCCAGTACTTC.

This rearrangement joins TRBV5-1 to TRBJ2-1, with TRBD2 matching 10 bases. Germline assignment: CDR1 SGHRS and CDR2 YFSETQ. V shed 3 bases and J 6 bases; nucleotides not matched to a gene: 9. The CDR3 length is 16 residues. CDR3 sequence reads: CASSSVTSGKGNEQFF. In nucleotides, the CDR3 is TGCGCCAGCAGCTCTGTAACTAGCGGGAAAGGCAATGAGCAGTTCTTC. Based on the CDR3 plus reference TRBV5-1 and TRBJ2-1, the full variable domain is KAGVTQTPRYLIKTRGQQVTLSCSPISGHRSVSWYQQTPGQGLQFLFEYFSETQRNKGNFPGRFSGRQFSNSRSEMNVSTLELGDSALYLCASSSVTSGKGNEQFFGPGTRLTVL.

The chain recombines TRBV7-9 with TRBJ2-7, with 8 bases that match TRBD2. The junction had 6 bases not matched to a gene; V was cut back by 2 bases and J by 6 bases. The CDR3 spans 14 residues. In germline, CDR1 is SEHNR, CDR2 FQNEAQ (reference sequence). For the CDR3, the DNA is TGTGCCAGCAGCTTAATCGCCGGGGGGGGCGAGCAGTACTTC. Its protein product is CASSLIAGGGEQYF.

Notes on this clone: At one end the junction does not follow the germline gene, possibly because of a read error. Here the CDR3 reads CASIESGGSYNEQFF. As DNA, the CDR3 is TGTGCCAGCATTGAAAGCGGGGGCTCCTACAATGAGCAGTTCTTC. The V call is TRBV6-1, the J call TRBJ2-1; 8 nucleotides match TRBD2. CDR3 length equals 15 residues. Germline assignment: CDR1 MNHNS and CDR2 SASEGT.

The V gene is TRBV7-2, the J gene TRBJ1-1; 9 bases fit TRBD1. The J segment lost 5 bases and the V segment lost 1 base, leaving 2 bases of the junction unmatched. From germline, CDR1 is SGHTA and CDR2 FQGNSA. There are 14 residues in the CDR3. The DNA for the CDR3 is TGTGCCAGCAGCTTAGAGACAGGGGGTACTGAAGCTTTCTTT. This encodes CASSLETGGTEAFF.

The chain couples TRBV28 to TRBJ2-3, with TRBD2 identical over 9 bases. This CDR3 region has 14 residues. The germline V gene encodes CDR1 MDHEN and CDR2 SYDVKM. Germline trimming cut 9 bases from V and 3 bases from J; bases unmatched to any gene: 7. CDR3 sequence (DNA): TGTGCCAGTTCGCTAGCGGGAATTACAGATACGCAGTATTTT. It codes for CASSLAGITDTQYF.

The genes are TRBV11-3 and TRBJ2-3; 8 positions agree with TRBD2. With 1 base clipped from V and 4 bases from J, the junction kept 10 bases outside the gene matches. Germline loops: CDR1 SGHNT, CDR2 YENEEA. This CDR3 spans 17 amino acids. The CDR3 region is CASSLGGAGGRSDTQYF. CDR3 nucleotides: TGTGCCAGCAGCTTAGGGGGGGCGGGGGGCCGATCAGATACGCAGTATTTT.

This clone came up once. This chain connects TRBV5-1 to TRBJ2-1; TRBD2 might be the D (5 bases). Germline V CDR1 and CDR2: SGHRS, YFSETQ. Trimming cost V 2 bases and J 0 bases, with 15 bases left between them. CDR3 size: 17 residues. Written as DNA, the CDR3 is TGCGCCAGCAGCTTTCCCGCGGGCACCAGCTCCTACAATGAGCAGTTCTTC. Its translation: CASSFPAGTSSYNEQFF.